This TCR beta chain was identified during a study of Ad26.COV2.S vaccination and SARS-CoV-2 variants. Study at large: Of the COV1001 trial arms, the Ad26.COV2.S arm included the donor. Into the muscle, Ad26.COV2.S was dosed once or twice, 56 days apart. Notes on the study in general: Spike-specific TCR breadth was greater in vaccine than placebo recipients.

Treatment indicated: 15 to 20 received Ad26.COV2.S at low or high dose, single or two shots; about 5 received placebo; per-sample allocation not given. Collection of the samples took place on day 63 after the first injection of vaccine or placebo. An Ad26 vector expressing Wuhan-strain SARS-CoV-2 spike constituted the vaccine. A note on this clone: Its cognate antigen is unknown.

V lost 7 bases, J lost 0 bases, and 7 bases stayed unmatched. There are 16 residues in the CDR3. From germline, CDR1 is LNHDA and CDR2 SQIVND (reference sequence). Using immunoSEQ multiplex PCR, the repertoire was profiled, and TCRdb retains in-frame clones only, with some absent. This table has over 400,000 clones, 80% to 95% appearing once. The V call is TRBV19, the J call TRBJ2-2; 8 bases line up with TRBD1. The sample consisted of peripheral blood, taken in a trial of Ad26.COV2.S vaccine versus placebo. The clonotype originates from a person aged 18-60 years who received the Ad26.COV2.S COVID-19 vaccine or a placebo. CDR3 sequence (DNA): TGTGCCAGTACTGGGACAGGCTATTCGAACACCGGGGAGCTGTTTTTT. Translated: CASTGTGYSNTGELFF.